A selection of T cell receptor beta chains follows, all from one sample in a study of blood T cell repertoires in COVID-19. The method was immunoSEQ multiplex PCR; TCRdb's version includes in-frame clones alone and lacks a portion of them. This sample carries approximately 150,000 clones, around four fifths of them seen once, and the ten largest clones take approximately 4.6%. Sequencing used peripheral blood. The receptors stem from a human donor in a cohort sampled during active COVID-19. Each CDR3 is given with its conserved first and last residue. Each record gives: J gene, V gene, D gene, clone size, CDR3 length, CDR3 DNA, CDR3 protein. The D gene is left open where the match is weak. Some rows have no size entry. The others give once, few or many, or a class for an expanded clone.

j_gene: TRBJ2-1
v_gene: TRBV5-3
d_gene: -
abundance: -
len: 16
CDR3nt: TGTGCCAGAAGCTTGGAAATCGGGAAAAGGTACAATGAGCAGTTCTTC
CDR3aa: CARSLEIGKRYNEQFF

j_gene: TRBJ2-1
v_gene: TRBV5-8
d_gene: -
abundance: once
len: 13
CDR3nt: TGTGCCAGCAGCTTGGCCGGAGCGGATGAGCAGTTCTTC
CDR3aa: CASSLAGADEQFF

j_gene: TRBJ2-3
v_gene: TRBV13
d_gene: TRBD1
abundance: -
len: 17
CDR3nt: TGTGCCAGCAGCCCCTCCTCGTGGGCAGGGGGAAAAGATACGCAGTATTTT
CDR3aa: CASSPSSWAGGKDTQYF

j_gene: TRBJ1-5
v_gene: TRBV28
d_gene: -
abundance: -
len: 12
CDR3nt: TGTGCCAGCACAGGTAGCAATCAGCCCCAGCATTTT
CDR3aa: CASTGSNQPQHF

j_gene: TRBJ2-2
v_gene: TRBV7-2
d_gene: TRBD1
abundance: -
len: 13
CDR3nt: TGTGCCAGCAGCATGACAGGGACCGGGGAGCTGTTTTTT
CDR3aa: CASSMTGTGELFF

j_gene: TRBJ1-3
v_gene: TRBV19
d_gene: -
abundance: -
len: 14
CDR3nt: TGTGCCAGTAAAATGGCCAGGGCTGGAAACACCATATATTTT
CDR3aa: CASKMARAGNTIYF

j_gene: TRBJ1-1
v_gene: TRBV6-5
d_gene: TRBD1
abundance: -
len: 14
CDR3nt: TGTGCCAGCAGGGGCCAACAGGGGTACACTGAAGCTTTCTTT
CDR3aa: CASRGQQGYTEAFF

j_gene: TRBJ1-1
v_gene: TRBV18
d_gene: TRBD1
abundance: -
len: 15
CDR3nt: TGTGCCAGCTCACTTGCGGGACAGGGGGCCACTGAAGCTTTCTTT
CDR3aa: CASSLAGQGATEAFF

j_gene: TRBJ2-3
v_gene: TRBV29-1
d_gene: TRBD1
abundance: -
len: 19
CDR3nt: TGCAGCGTTGAGCCCCAGCCGGGACAGGGGGGTCTTAGCACAGATACGCAGTATTTT
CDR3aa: CSVEPQPGQGGLSTDTQYF

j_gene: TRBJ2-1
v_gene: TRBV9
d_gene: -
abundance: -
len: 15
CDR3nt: TGTGCCAGCAGCCCCCGAGCGGTGTCCTACAATGAGCAGTTCTTC
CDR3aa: CASSPRAVSYNEQFF

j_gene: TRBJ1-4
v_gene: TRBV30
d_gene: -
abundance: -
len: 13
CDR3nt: TGTGCCAGATCCTTCTCCCTAGGAGAAAAACTGTTTTTT
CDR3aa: CARSFSLGEKLFF

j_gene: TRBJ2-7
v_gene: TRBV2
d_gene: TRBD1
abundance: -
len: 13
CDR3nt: TGTGCCAGCAGTGGACAGGGCACCTACGAGCAGTACTTC
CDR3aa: CASSGQGTYEQYF

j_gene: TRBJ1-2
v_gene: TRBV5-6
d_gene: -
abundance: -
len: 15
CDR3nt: TGTGCCAGCAGCTTGAGGGGAGGGTCCGGCTATGGCTACACCTTC
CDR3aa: CASSLRGGSGYGYTF

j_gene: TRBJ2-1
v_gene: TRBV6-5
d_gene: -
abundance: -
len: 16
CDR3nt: TGTGCCAGCAGTTACTCGAGGCAGGACTTCTACAATGAGCAGTTCTTC
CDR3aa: CASSYSRQDFYNEQFF

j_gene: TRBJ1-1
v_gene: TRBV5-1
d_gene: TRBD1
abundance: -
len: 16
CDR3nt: TGCGCCAGCAGCTGGGGGCCGGGACAGATGAACACTGAAGCTTTCTTT
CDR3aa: CASSWGPGQMNTEAFF

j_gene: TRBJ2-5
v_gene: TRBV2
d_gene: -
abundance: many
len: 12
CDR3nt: TGTGCCAGCATGGGGCCCCAAGAGACCCAGTACTTC
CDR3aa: CASMGPQETQYF

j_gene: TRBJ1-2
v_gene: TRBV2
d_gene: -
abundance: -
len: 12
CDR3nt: TGTGCCAGCAGTACAGGGTTCGATGGCTACACCTTC
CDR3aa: CASSTGFDGYTF

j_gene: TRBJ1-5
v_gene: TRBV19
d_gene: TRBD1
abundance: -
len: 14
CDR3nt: TGTGCCAGTAGTATAGGTACAGGGGGTGAGCCCCAGCATTTT
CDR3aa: CASSIGTGGEPQHF

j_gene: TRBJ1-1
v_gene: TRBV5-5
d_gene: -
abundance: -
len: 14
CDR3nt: TGTGCCAGCAGCTACCGACAGGAGAACACTGAAGCTTTCTTT
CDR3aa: CASSYRQENTEAFF

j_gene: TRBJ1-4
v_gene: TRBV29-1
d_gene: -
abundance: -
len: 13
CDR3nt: TGCAGCGTTGGTGGCTCAGGGTATGAAAAACTGTTTTTT
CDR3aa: CSVGGSGYEKLFF

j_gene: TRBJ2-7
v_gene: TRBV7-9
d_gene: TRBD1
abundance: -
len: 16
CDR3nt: TGTGCCAGCAGCTCCTACCCGGGACAGGGGGCCCACGAGCAGTACTTC
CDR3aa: CASSSYPGQGAHEQYF

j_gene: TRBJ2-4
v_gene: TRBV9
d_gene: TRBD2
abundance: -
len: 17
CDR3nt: TGTGCCAGCAGCACCTACTCCGGGACTACCGGGGGAAACATTCAGTACTTC
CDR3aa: CASSTYSGTTGGNIQYF

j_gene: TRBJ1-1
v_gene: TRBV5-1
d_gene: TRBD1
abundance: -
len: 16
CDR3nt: TGCGCCAGCAGCTTTGACAGGGGGGCTTTGAACACTGAAGCTTTCTTT
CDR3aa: CASSFDRGALNTEAFF

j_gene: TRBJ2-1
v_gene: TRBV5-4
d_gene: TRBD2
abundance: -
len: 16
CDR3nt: TGTGCCAGCAGCCCGTATGTGGGAGGGGACTACAATGAGCAGTTCTTC
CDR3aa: CASSPYVGGDYNEQFF

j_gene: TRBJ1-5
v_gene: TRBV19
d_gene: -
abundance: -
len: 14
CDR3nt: TGTGCCAGTAGTGGACATGGGGACAATCAGCCCCAGCATTTT
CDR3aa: CASSGHGDNQPQHF

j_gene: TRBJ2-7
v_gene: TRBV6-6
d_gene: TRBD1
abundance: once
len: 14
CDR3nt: TGTGCCAGCAGACCCGGACAGGCGCCCCGGGAGCAGTACTTC
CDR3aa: CASRPGQAPREQYF

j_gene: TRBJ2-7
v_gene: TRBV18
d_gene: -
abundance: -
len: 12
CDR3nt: TGTGCCAGCTCACCCGGGAGCGGCGAGCAGTACTTC
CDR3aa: CASSPGSGEQYF